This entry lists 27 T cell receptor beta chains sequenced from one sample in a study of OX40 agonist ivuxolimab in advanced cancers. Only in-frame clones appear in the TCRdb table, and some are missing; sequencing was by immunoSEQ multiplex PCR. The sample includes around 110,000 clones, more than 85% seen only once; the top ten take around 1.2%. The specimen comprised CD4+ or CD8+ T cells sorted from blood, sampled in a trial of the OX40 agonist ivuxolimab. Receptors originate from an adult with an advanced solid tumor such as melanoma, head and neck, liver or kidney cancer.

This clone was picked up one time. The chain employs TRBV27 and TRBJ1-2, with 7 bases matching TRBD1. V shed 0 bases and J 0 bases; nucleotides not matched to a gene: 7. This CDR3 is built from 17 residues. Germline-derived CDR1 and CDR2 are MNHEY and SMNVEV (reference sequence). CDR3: CASSLSPSGQPNYGYTF. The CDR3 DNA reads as TGTGCCAGCAGTTTATCACCCTCGGGACAGCCTAACTATGGCTACACCTTC.

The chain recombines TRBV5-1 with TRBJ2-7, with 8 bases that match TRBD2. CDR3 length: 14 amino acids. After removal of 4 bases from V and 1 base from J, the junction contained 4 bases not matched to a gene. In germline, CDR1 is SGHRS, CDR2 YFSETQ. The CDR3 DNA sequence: TGCGCCAGCAGCGGGGCGGGAGGTTCCTACGAGCAGTACTTC. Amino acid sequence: CASSGAGGSYEQYF. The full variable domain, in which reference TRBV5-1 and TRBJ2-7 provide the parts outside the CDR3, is KAGVTQTPRYLIKTRGQQVTLSCSPISGHRSVSWYQQTPGQGLQFLFEYFSETQRNKGNFPGRFSGRQFSNSRSEMNVSTLELGDSALYLCASSGAGGSYEQYFGPGTRLTVT.

The CDR3 protein is CASRNWDGEETQYF. The DNA for the CDR3 is TGTGCCAGCAGAAACTGGGACGGAGAAGAGACCCAGTACTTC. The V gene is TRBV27, the J gene TRBJ2-5; D might be TRBD1 or TRBD2, each matching 5 bases. Germline-derived CDR1 and CDR2 are MNHEY and SMNVEV (reference sequence). Trimming removed 6 bases at V and 3 bases at J, with 14 bases between. The CDR3 is 14 residues long.

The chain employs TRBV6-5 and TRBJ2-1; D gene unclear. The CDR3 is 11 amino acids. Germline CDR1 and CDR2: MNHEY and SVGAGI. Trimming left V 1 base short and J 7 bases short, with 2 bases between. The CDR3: CASSYLNEQFF. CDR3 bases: TGTGCCAGCAGTTACTTAAATGAGCAGTTCTTC.

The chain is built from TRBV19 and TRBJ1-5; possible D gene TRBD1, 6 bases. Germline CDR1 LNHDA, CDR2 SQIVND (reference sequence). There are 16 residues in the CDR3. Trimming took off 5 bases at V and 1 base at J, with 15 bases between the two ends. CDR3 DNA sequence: TGTGCCAGTAGTTTTGCGGCCCAGGGGAGCAATCAGCCCCAGCATTTT. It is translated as CASSFAAQGSNQPQHF.

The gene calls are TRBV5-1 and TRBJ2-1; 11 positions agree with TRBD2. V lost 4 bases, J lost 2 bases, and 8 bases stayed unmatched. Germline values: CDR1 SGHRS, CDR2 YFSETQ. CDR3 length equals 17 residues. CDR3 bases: TGCGCCAGCAGCCTAGTAGGGACTAGCGGCACCTACAATGAGCAGTTCTTC. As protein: CASSLVGTSGTYNEQFF. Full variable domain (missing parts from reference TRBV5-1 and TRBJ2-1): KAGVTQTPRYLIKTRGQQVTLSCSPISGHRSVSWYQQTPGQGLQFLFEYFSETQRNKGNFPGRFSGRQFSNSRSEMNVSTLELGDSALYLCASSLVGTSGTYNEQFFGPGTRLTVL.

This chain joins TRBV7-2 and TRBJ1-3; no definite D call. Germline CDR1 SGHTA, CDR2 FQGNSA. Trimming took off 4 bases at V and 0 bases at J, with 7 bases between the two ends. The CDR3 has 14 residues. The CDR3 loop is CASSSEFSGNTIYF. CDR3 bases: TGTGCCAGCAGCTCTGAGTTCTCTGGAAACACCATATATTTT.

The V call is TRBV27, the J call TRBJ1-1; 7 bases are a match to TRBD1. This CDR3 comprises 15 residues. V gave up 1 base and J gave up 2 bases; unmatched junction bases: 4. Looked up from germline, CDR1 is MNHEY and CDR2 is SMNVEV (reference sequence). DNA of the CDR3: TGTGCCAGCAGTTTATACGGACAGGTAAACACTGAAGCTTTCTTT. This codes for CASSLYGQVNTEAFF.

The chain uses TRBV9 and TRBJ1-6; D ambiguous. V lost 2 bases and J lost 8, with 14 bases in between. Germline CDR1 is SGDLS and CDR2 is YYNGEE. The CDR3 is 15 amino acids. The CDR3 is CASSVGWNEDSPLHF. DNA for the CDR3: TGTGCCAGCAGCGTCGGATGGAACGAGGATTCACCCCTCCACTTT.

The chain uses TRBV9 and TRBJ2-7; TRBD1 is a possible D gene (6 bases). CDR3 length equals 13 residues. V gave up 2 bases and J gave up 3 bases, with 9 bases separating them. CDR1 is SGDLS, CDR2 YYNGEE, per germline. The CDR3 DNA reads TGTGCCAGCAGCGTGGAACAGGGCTACGAGCAGTACTTC. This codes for CASSVEQGYEQYF.

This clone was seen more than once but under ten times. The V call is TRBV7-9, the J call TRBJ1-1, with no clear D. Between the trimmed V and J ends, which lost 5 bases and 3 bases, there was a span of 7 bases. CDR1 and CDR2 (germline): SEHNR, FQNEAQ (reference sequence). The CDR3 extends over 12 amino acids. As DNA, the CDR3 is TGTGCCAGCAGCCGGAGGGACACTGAAGCTTTCTTT. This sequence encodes CASSRRDTEAFF.

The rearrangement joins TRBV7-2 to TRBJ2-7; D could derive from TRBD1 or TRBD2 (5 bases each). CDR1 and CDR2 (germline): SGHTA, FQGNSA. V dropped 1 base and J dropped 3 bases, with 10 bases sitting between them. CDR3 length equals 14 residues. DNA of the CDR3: TGTGCCAGCAGCTTAGGGGGGAAGAGCTACGAGCAGTACTTC. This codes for CASSLGGKSYEQYF.

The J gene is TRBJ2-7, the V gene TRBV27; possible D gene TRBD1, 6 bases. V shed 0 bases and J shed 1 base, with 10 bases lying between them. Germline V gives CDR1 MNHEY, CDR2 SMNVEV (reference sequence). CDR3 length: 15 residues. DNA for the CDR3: TGTGCCAGCAGTTTATCCTACAGGGATTCCTACGAGCAGTACTTC. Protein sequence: CASSLSYRDSYEQYF.

The CDR3 sequence is CASSYGGGYTF. The CDR3, as DNA: TGTGCCAGCAGTTACGGTGGGGGCTACACCTTC. The V call is TRBV28, the J call TRBJ1-2; D ambiguous. CDR3 length: 11 amino acids. The V gene lost 4 bases and the J gene lost 8 bases, with 8 bases spanning the gap. Germline CDR1 and CDR2: MDHEN and SYDVKM.

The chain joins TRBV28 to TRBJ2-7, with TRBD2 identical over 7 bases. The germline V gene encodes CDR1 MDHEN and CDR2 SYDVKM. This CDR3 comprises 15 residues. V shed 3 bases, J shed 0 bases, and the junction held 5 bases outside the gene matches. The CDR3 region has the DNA TGTGCCAGCAGTTTCCCCGGGGGGAGCTCCTACGAGCAGTACTTC. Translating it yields CASSFPGGSSYEQYF.

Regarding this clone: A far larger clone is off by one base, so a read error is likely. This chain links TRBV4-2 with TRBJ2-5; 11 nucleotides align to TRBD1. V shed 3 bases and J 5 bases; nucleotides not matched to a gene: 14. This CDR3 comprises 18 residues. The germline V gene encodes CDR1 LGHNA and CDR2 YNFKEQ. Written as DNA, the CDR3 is TGTGCCAGCAGCCATCCCGAAGAGGACAGGGGGCCGGGGGAGACCCAGTACTTC. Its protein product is CASSHPEEDRGPGETQYF.

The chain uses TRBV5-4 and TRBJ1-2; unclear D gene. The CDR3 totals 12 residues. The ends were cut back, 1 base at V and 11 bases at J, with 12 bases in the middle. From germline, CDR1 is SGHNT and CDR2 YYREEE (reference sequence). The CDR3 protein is CASSLNWRLYTF. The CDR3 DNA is TGTGCCAGCAGCTTGAACTGGCGGCTTTACACCTTC.

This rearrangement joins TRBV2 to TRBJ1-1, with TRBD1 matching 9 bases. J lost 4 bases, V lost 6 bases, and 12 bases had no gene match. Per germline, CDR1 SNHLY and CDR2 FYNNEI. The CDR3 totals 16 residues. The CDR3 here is CASSHGTGSTGTEAFF. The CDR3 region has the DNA TGTGCCAGCAGCCACGGGACAGGGTCAACAGGCACTGAAGCTTTCTTT.

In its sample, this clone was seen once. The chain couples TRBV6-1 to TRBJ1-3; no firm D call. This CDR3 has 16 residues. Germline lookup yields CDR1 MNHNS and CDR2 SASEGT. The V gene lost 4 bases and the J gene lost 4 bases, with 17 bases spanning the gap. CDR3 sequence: CASSATVGTSGNTIYF. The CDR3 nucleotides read TGTGCCAGCAGTGCGACGGTAGGAACCTCAGGAAACACCATATATTTT.

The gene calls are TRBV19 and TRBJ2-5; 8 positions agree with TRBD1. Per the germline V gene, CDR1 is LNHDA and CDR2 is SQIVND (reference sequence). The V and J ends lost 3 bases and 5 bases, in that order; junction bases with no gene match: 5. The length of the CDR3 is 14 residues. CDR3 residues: CASSIQGASETQYF. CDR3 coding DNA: TGTGCCAGTAGTATCCAGGGGGCTTCGGAGACCCAGTACTTC. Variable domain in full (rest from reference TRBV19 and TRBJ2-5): DGGITQSPKYLFRKEGQNVTLSCEQNLNHDAMYWYRQDPGQGLRLIYYSQIVNDFQKGDIAEGYSVSREKKESFPLTVTSAQKNPTAFYLCASSIQGASETQYFGPGTRLLVL.

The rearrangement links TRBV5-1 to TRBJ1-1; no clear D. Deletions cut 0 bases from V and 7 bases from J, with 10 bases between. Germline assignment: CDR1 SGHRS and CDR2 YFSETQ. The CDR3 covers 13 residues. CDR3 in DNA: TGCGCCAGCAGCTTGGAACCAGCAAGTGAAGCTTTCTTT. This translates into CASSLEPASEAFF.

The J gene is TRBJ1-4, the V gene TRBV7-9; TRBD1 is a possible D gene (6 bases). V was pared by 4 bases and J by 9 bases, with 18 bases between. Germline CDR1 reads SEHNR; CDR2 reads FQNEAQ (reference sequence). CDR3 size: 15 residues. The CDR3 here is CASSSISDRRQKLFF. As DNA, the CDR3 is TGTGCCAGCAGCTCCATTTCCGACAGGAGGCAAAAACTGTTTTTT.

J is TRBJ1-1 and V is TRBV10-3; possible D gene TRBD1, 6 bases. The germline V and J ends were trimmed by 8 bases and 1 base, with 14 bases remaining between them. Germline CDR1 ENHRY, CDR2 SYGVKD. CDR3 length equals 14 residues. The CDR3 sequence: CAIQKDRQNTEAFF. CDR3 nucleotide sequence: TGTGCCATCCAGAAAGACAGGCAGAACACTGAAGCTTTCTTT.

CDR3 residues: CASSVGGTTYEQYF. In DNA form, the CDR3 reads TGCGCCAGCAGTGTTGGAGGGACCACCTACGAGCAGTACTTC. The J gene is TRBJ2-5, the V gene TRBV10-2, with a possible D match to TRBD2 (6 bases). The DNA end is more similar to TRBJ2-7, so the J call may be wrong. Germline CDR1 reads WSHSY; CDR2 reads SAAADI. The CDR3 length is 14 residues.

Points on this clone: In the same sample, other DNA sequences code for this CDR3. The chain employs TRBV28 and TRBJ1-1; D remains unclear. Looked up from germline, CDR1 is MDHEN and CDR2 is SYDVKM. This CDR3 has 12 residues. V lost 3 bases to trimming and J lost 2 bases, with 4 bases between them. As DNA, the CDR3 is TGTGCCAGCAGTTTGTTAAACACTGAAGCTTTCTTT. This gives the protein CASSLLNTEAFF.

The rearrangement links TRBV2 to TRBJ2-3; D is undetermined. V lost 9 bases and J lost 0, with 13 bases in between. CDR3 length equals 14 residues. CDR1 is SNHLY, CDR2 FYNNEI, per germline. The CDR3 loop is CASRRSSSTDTQYF. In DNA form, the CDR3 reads TGTGCCAGTCGACGGAGCTCAAGCACAGATACGCAGTATTTT.

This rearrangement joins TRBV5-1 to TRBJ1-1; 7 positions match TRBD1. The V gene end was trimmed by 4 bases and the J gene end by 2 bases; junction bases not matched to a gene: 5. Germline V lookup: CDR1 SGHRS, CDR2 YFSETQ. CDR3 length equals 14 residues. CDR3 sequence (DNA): TGCGCCAGCAGCCCCGGGACAGCCAACACTGAAGCTTTCTTT. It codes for CASSPGTANTEAFF.